This TCR beta chain appears in the sequencing data of a study of T-cell memory formation after mild COVID-19. This clonotype was seen a handful of times. Its antigen is unidentified. TCRdb called the 5' RACE reads again in MiXCR, with one record for every CDR3 protein. The data hold over 350,000 distinct CDR3 sequences, with approximately 16% observed a single time. Study conclusions and caveats: Pre-infection memory showed some responding clones, and this suggested that cross-reactive memory joined. From day 15 to 85, contracting clones were balanced between CD4 and CD8, whereas later expanders leaned toward CD4+.

Germline-derived CDR1 and CDR2 are DFQATT and SNEGSKA (reference sequence). V lost 1 base to trimming and J lost 5 bases; unmatched junction nucleotides: 11. CDR3 length: 16 residues. The origin of this receptor is a man in his late teens or twenties who had mild COVID-19 (a few samples of this study predate the infection). Cell type and time point are not known. The V gene is TRBV20-1, the J gene TRBJ2-5; TRBD2 matches 9 bases. The sample taken for sequencing was PBMCs or a T cell subset sorted from them (not recorded which). Here the CDR3 reads CSARGVSGGRDETQYF. In DNA form, the CDR3 reads TGCAGTGCTAGAGGGGTTAGCGGGGGCCGGGATGAGACCCAGTACTTC.